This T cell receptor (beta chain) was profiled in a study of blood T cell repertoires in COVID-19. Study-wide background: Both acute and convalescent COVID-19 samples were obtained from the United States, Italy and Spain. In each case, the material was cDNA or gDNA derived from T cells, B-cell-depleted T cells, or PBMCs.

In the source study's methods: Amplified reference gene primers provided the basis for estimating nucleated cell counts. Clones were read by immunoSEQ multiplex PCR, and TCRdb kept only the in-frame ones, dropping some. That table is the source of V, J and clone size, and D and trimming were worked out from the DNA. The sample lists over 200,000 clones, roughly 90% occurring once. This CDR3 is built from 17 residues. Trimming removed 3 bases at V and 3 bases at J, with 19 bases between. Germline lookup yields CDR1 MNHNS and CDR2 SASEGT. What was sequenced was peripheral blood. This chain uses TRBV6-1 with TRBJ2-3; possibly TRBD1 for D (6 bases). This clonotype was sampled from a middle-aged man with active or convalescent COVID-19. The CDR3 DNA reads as TGTGCCAGCAGTGAGGATCAGGGGATGCCCAGGACAGATACGCAGTATTTT. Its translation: CASSEDQGMPRTDTQYF.